Described below is a single TCR beta chain sequence and its context. Its antigen is not identified. These data originate in a study of T cell responses to AZD1222 COVID-19 vaccine. This table comes from immunoSEQ multiplex PCR, and its TCRdb copy is limited to in-frame clones, with some not included. The sample records 130,000 or so clones, 90% to 95% being singletons. The V gene lost 1 base and the J gene lost 3 bases, with 9 bases spanning the gap. CDR3 length: 14 amino acids. CDR1 and CDR2 from the germline V gene are MNHNS and SASEGT. Study-wide results and caveats: Donor demographics were predominantly white British with a female majority; clonal diversity may be underestimated. Repertoires in all cases were sampled only once the peak T cell response had passed.

The chain uses TRBV6-1 and TRBJ1-1; D may be TRBD1 (6 bases). The sample in question was peripheral blood, obtained on day 0 of AZD1222 vaccination. This receptor was taken from an adult in good health. CDR3 nucleotides: TGTGCCAGCAGTGAAGAGGGGGGGCACACTGAAGCTTTCTTT. This translates into CASSEEGGHTEAFF.